The 26 T cell receptor beta chains in this list originate from one sample, sequenced in a study of blood T cell repertoires in COVID-19. Assay: immunoSEQ multiplex PCR; the TCRdb copy retains only in-frame clones and omits some. The data hold around 380,000 clones, with 81% observed a single time. Material: peripheral blood. The receptor source for this set is a human donor with acute or convalescent COVID-19. The donor label of this sample is uncertain.

The chain recombines TRBV5-1 with TRBJ2-7, with 9 nucleotides matching TRBD1. The ends lost 0 bases at V and 3 bases at J; junction bases unmatched: 4. This CDR3 is 15 amino acids long. Looked up from germline, CDR1 is SGHRS and CDR2 is YFSETQ. CDR3 sequence reads: CASSLVPGQGYEQYF. The CDR3 DNA reads TGCGCCAGCAGCTTGGTTCCGGGACAGGGCTACGAGCAGTACTTC.

The V and J genes are TRBV15 and TRBJ2-7, with 14 bases fitting TRBD2. CDR3 length equals 16 residues. Trimming took 4 bases from V and 0 from J; bases not matched to a gene: 2. In germline, CDR1 is LNHNV, CDR2 YYDKDF (reference sequence). CDR3 nucleotide sequence: TGTGCCACCAGCATGGGGACTAGCGGGAGCTCCTACGAGCAGTACTTC. It codes for CATSMGTSGSSYEQYF. Supplemented by reference TRBV15 and TRBJ2-7, the full variable domain reads DAMVIQNPRYQVTQFGKPVTLSCSQTLNHNVMYWYQQKSSQAPKLLFHYYDKDFNNEADTPDNFQSRRPNTSFCFLDIRSPGLGDTAMYLCATSMGTSGSSYEQYFGPGTRLTVT.

The rearrangement joins TRBV27 to TRBJ1-1; 9 nucleotides line up with TRBD1. The CDR3 spans 16 residues. V lost 2 bases to trimming and J lost 1 base; unmatched junction nucleotides: 5. Germline CDR1 reads MNHEY; CDR2 reads SMNVEV (reference sequence). The CDR3 reads CASSLGTGLENTEAFF. DNA for the CDR3: TGTGCCAGCAGTTTAGGGACAGGGTTGGAGAACACTGAAGCTTTCTTT.

With respect to this clone: At one of its ends the junction is not consistent with the germline gene, which may arise from a read error. This chain links TRBV7-2 with TRBJ2-5; no firm D call. The CDR3 is 13 amino acids. The germline V gene encodes CDR1 SGHTA and CDR2 FQGNSA. The CDR3 DNA sequence: TGTGCCAGCAGCGTATCCTCACGTGAGACTCAGTACTTC. This codes for CASSVSSRETQYF.

This clone appeared a few times. The chain links TRBV21-1 to TRBJ1-2; TRBD1, the table's D call, was not compared with the DNA. TRBV21-1 is a pseudogene segment. The CDR3 is made up of 17 amino acids. This CDR3 reads CASSPTLDRGVTYGYTF. CDR3 nucleotides: TGTGCCAGCAGCCCCACTTTGGACAGGGGCGTTACCTATGGCTACACCTTC.

This chain joins TRBV4-1 and TRBJ1-3; tentatively, D is TRBD1 (5 bases). V lost 1 base to trimming and J lost 0 bases, with 16 bases between them. The CDR3 has 18 amino acids. Germline V gives CDR1 MGHRA, CDR2 YSYEKL. The CDR3 DNA is TGCGCCAGCAGCCAAGTTGCGAACAGGCAGAGCTCTGGAAACACCATATATTTT. It translates to CASSQVANRQSSGNTIYF.

This chain connects TRBV6-5 to TRBJ1-2, with 8 bases lining up with TRBD1. CDR1 is MNHEY, CDR2 SVGAGI, per germline. The trim removed 6 bases at V and 7 bases at J, leaving 7 bases unmatched. CDR3 length: 13 amino acids. In DNA form, the CDR3 reads TGTGCCAGCAGCCGCGGACAGGGCCTTGGCTACACCTTC. Protein sequence: CASSRGQGLGYTF.

There are a few counts of this clone. The chain couples TRBV7-6 to TRBJ1-5; D is possibly TRBD1 (6 bases). Deletions cut 4 bases from V and 5 bases from J, with 18 bases between. Germline lookup yields CDR1 SGHVS and CDR2 FNYEAQ. CDR3 length: 16 residues. In DNA form, the CDR3 reads TGTGCCAGCAGCTCCGCCCCCACAGGGCGGGATCAGCCCCAGCATTTT. As protein: CASSSAPTGRDQPQHF.

The rearrangement uses TRBV6-6 and TRBJ1-2; tentative D call: TRBD1 (6 bases). Between the trimmed V and J ends, which lost 6 bases and 4 bases, there was a span of 12 bases. The germline gives CDR1 MNHNY, CDR2 SVGAGI (reference sequence). This CDR3 is built from 13 residues. The CDR3 nucleotides read TGTGCCAGCAGCTTGCAGGGGCCCTATGGCTACACCTTC. Amino acids: CASSLQGPYGYTF.

In its sample, this clone was seen once. V and J are TRBV28 and TRBJ2-7, with D possibly TRBD2 on 6 matching bases. Trimming removed 3 bases from V and 3 bases from J, with 9 bases in between. Germline V lookup: CDR1 MDHEN, CDR2 SYDVKM. This CDR3 is built from 13 residues. Here the CDR3 DNA reads TGTGCCAGCAGTTTCGGCGGGGTCTACGAGCAGTACTTC. Its protein is CASSFGGVYEQYF.

The rearrangement joins TRBV3-1 (or the pseudogene TRBV3-2) to TRBJ1-6; TRBD1 is a possible D gene (5 bases). CDR1 is LGHDT and CDR2 is YNNKEL in the germline V gene (reference sequence). V gave up 0 bases and J gave up 10 bases, with 13 bases separating them. The CDR3 has 15 amino acids. Here the CDR3 reads CASSQDSGLGSPLHF. The CDR3 nucleotides read TGTGCCAGCAGCCAAGATTCAGGGCTTGGGTCACCCCTCCACTTT.

This clone was counted a single time. The chain recombines TRBV30 with TRBJ1-3; D gene ambiguous. The V gene lost 8 bases and the J gene lost 0 bases, with 11 bases spanning the gap. CDR1 and CDR2 (germline): GTSNPN, SVGIG (reference sequence). The CDR3 runs to 13 residues. The CDR3 loop is CAANTDSGNTIYF. The DNA for the CDR3 is TGTGCCGCAAACACAGACTCTGGAAACACCATATATTTT.

DNA for the CDR3: TGTGCCAGCGCCTGGACAGCGTACGAGCAGTACTTC. Translated: CASAWTAYEQYF. The chain couples TRBV7-9 to TRBJ2-7; perhaps TRBD1 as D (6 bases). The germline gives CDR1 SEHNR, CDR2 FQNEAQ (reference sequence). With 8 bases removed from V and 4 bases from J, the gap between germline ends came to 12 bases. The CDR3 is 12 amino acids.

The V gene is TRBV20-1, the J gene TRBJ1-2; D call uncertain. CDR3 length equals 11 residues. CDR1 DFQATT and CDR2 SNEGSKA come from the germline V gene (reference sequence). V lost 8 bases, J lost 5 bases, and 12 bases lay in between. The CDR3 reads CSTVYRYGYTF. The CDR3 coding sequence is TGCAGTACTGTCTACAGATATGGCTACACCTTC.

The genes are TRBV19 and TRBJ1-1, with D unclear. Per the germline V gene, CDR1 is LNHDA and CDR2 is SQIVND (reference sequence). Trimming removed 1 base at V and 1 base at J, with 7 bases between. There are 14 residues in the CDR3. The CDR3 reads CASSIGTWNTEAFF. Here the CDR3 DNA reads TGTGCCAGTAGTATAGGAACTTGGAACACTGAAGCTTTCTTT.

The chain has TRBV5-1 and TRBJ2-1; 12 bases map to TRBD2. The CDR3 sequence is 16 residues long. Germline loops: CDR1 SGHRS, CDR2 YFSETQ. V lost 0 bases to trimming and J lost 7 bases; unmatched junction nucleotides: 5. CDR3 nucleotides: TGCGCCAGCAGCTTGGTGGTGACTAGCGGGAGTAATGAGCAGTTCTTC. This codes for CASSLVVTSGSNEQFF.

The chain carries TRBV2 and TRBJ2-3; 10 bases match TRBD1. The germline gives CDR1 SNHLY, CDR2 FYNNEI. The trim removed 8 bases at V and 2 bases at J, leaving 7 bases unmatched. The CDR3 consists of 15 residues. Written as DNA, the CDR3 is TGTGCCAGCCGCCGGACAGGGGGATCCACAGATACGCAGTATTTT. Translated, it gives CASRRTGGSTDTQYF.

The chain is built from TRBV4-1 and TRBJ2-1, with 12 bases matching TRBD2. Germline-derived CDR1 and CDR2 are MGHRA and YSYEKL. CDR3 length: 16 amino acids. The ends lost 1 base at V and 6 bases at J; junction bases unmatched: 4. This chain's CDR3 is CASSQGGLAGFNEQFF. DNA for the CDR3: TGCGCCAGCAGCCAAGGCGGACTAGCGGGATTCAATGAGCAGTTCTTC.

V gene TRBV7-9 combines with J gene TRBJ2-1; 11 nucleotides agree with TRBD1. This CDR3 comprises 15 residues. Germline CDR1 reads SEHNR; CDR2 reads FQNEAQ (reference sequence). Unmatched junction bases numbered 10, after V lost 5 bases and J lost 10 bases. The CDR3 is CASSPRDRGTGEQFF. The DNA for the CDR3 is TGTGCCAGCAGCCCCCGGGACAGGGGGACGGGGGAGCAGTTCTTC.

The genes are TRBV27 and TRBJ2-1, with TRBD2 matching over 8 bases. Germline values: CDR1 MNHEY, CDR2 SMNVEV (reference sequence). Trimming at V came to 6 bases and at J to 0 bases, leaving 4 bases not matched to a gene. The CDR3 loop spans 15 amino acids. The CDR3 sequence: CASSGSGSSYNEQFF. The CDR3 DNA is TGTGCCAGCAGCGGGAGCGGGAGCTCCTACAATGAGCAGTTCTTC.

V and J are TRBV28 and TRBJ2-5; 9 bases are shared with TRBD2. Germline V gene data show CDR1 as MDHEN and CDR2 as SYDVKM. CDR3 length equals 15 residues. After removal of 3 bases from V and 1 base from J, the junction contained 3 bases not matched to a gene. The CDR3 DNA is TGTGCCAGCAGTTTGGCGGGGGGGCCCCAAGAGACCCAGTACTTC. As protein: CASSLAGGPQETQYF.

The chain uses TRBV10-3 and TRBJ1-6; 12 positions agree with TRBD1. The germline V gene has CDR1 ENHRY and CDR2 SYGVKD. With V trimmed by 5 bases and J by 12 bases, 11 bases remained unmatched. This CDR3 has 16 residues. The CDR3 protein is CAISPGTGGSKVPLHF. As DNA, the CDR3 is TGTGCCATCAGTCCCGGGACAGGGGGCTCCAAGGTACCCCTCCACTTT.

This clone was found once. The same CDR3 is also encoded by other DNA sequences in this sample. The chain is built from TRBV5-1 and TRBJ1-1; 7 positions match TRBD1. This CDR3 region has 16 residues. Losses at the gene ends were 2 bases for V and 0 bases for J; bases not matched to a gene: 7. Germline CDR1 SGHRS, CDR2 YFSETQ. As DNA, the CDR3 is TGCGCCAGCAGCTTCAGACAGGGAGGACTGAACACTGAAGCTTTCTTT. Protein sequence: CASSFRQGGLNTEAFF.

This chain uses TRBV18 with TRBJ1-2, with TRBD1 identical over 8 bases. With V trimmed by 3 bases and J by 4 bases, 7 bases remained unmatched. Germline V gene sequence: CDR1 KGHSH, CDR2 LQKENI. The CDR3 is 15 amino acids. The CDR3: CASSPVGQGIYGYTF. The CDR3 bases are TGTGCCAGCTCACCCGTAGGACAGGGTATCTATGGCTACACCTTC.

The V and J genes are TRBV2 and TRBJ1-2, with 7 positions matching TRBD1. The CDR3 consists of 15 residues. Germline assignment: CDR1 SNHLY and CDR2 FYNNEI. Germline trimming cut 6 bases from V and 4 bases from J; bases unmatched to any gene: 11. Written as DNA, the CDR3 is TGTGCCAGCAGCCCCGGACAGGTTTATTCCTATGGCTACACCTTC. It is translated as CASSPGQVYSYGYTF.

This chain links TRBV27 with TRBJ1-1; no firm D call. Germline V gives CDR1 MNHEY, CDR2 SMNVEV (reference sequence). CDR3 length: 15 amino acids. V was pared by 2 bases and J by 5 bases, with 15 bases between. The CDR3 region has the DNA TGTGCCAGCAGTTTAGTCTTGGGAGGTACGACTGAAGCTTTCTTT. Translation: CASSLVLGGTTEAFF.